The T cell receptor (beta chain) under discussion was sequenced for a study of OX40 agonist ivuxolimab in advanced cancers. Regarding the complete study: Ivuxolimab was a fully human IgG2 agonistic monoclonal antibody targeting the costimulatory receptor OX40 (CD134). Intravenous ivuxolimab was administered to patients every 2 weeks at six dose levels: 0.01, 0.1, 0.3, 1.5, 3 and 10 mg/kg. Of the approximately 54 patients in dose escalation, approximately 20 had hepatocellular carcinoma, around 15 had melanoma, 9 had renal cell carcinoma and 9 had head and neck cancer. In the dose-escalation cohort, around four fifths of patients were male, and the mean age was 60 years with a range of roughly 23 to 79. Prior anti-PD-1, anti-PD-L1 or anti-CTLA-4 therapy was permitted, and checkpoint inhibitors had been received by less than 45% of dose-escalation patients. Partial responses occurred in three dose-escalation patients: two with cutaneous melanoma and one with hepatocellular carcinoma. The purpose of peripheral TCRbeta sequencing was to test whether ivuxolimab changed TCR sequence diversity and led to clonal T-cell expansion. The paper reports the monotherapy dose-escalation portion (N of about 54 patients) of the phase I ivuxolimab trial.

The germline ends are 18 bases apart after V is trimmed by 7 bases and J by 3 bases. Reading from cysteine to phenylalanine, the CDR3 counts 15 amino acids. The entry retains the CDR3 DNA only, 45 bases that are in frame from base 1. CDR1 and CDR2 were assigned from the germline V gene as MDHEN and SYDVKM. Genomic DNA was isolated from the sorted cells so that the TCRbeta CDR3 region could be sequenced. The immunoSEQ Assay was used for sequencing of TCRbeta CDR3 regions. TCRdb re-hosts the immuneACCESS table, in-frame sequences only. Its copies lack some clones; in the studies checked, an unresolved V gene accounts for under half of them, and the cause for the rest is not known. The sample includes about 50,000 clones, with about 88% observed a single time. Approximately 10% of the sample comes from the top ten. Overall study outcomes, separate from this receptor: After ivuxolimab, expanded clones were on average more numerous among CD8+ T cells than among CD4+ T cells. In the 0.1-3.0 mg/kg groups, partial responders were among the patients with the lowest normalized peripheral clonal expansion, particularly in CD8+ T cells. Low levels of normalized T-cell clonal expansion were also seen in some nonresponding patients. Antigen specificity was not determined for the clonally expanded peripheral T cells. At doses of 0.1 to 3.0 mg/kg, clonal expansion of both CD4+ and CD8+ T cells in blood was seen between baseline and week 6.

On this clone: What this receptor recognizes is not known. The input lacks base qualities; no much larger clone sits a single base away.

The trial excluded patients who had a history of autoimmune disease or were on systemic immunosuppression. Peripheral blood for TCR sequencing was drawn from every dose cohort at baseline, at cycle 4 day 1 and at cycle 7 day 1. The samples were drawn from a first-in-human, open-label, multicenter phase I dose-escalation trial of ivuxolimab. Adults with locally advanced or metastatic melanoma, renal cell carcinoma, hepatocellular carcinoma or head and neck squamous cell carcinoma were enrolled in the trial. Before TCR sequencing, CD4+ T cells and CD8+ T cells from peripheral blood were sorted into separate populations.

In this chain, TRBV28 is recombined with TRBJ2-5; TRBD2 is a possible D gene, resting on 6 matching bases. This sequence originates from an adult with an advanced solid tumor such as melanoma, head and neck, liver or kidney cancer. The specimen was CD4+ or CD8+ T cells sorted from blood, collected in a trial of the OX40 agonist ivuxolimab. In nucleotides, the sequence is TGTGCCAGCACCCCGTCGGGCGGGATTAAAGAGACCCAGTACTTC. The resulting protein is CASTPSGGIKETQYF.